This section outlines one T cell receptor (beta chain) sequence together with its context. During active infection, Seattle patients enrolled and were then monitored through disease. CDR3 length: 14 amino acids. V lost 0 bases and J 4 bases, leaving 6 bases between the germline ends. Germline CDR1 LNHNV, CDR2 YYDKDF (reference sequence). The authors' processing: From reference gene primer amplification, estimates of nucleated cell counts were derived. Sequenced by immunoSEQ multiplex PCR; TCRdb stores in-frame clones only, minus some. V, J and clone size derive from that table, while D and trimming were established from the DNA sequence. The data show over 100,000 clones, more than 75% seen once. The data stem from a study of blood T cell repertoires in COVID-19. At the level of the study: Samples representing acute and convalescent COVID-19 were sourced from the United States, Italy and Spain. T cells, B-cell-depleted T cells, or PBMCs provided the cDNA or gDNA that served as material.

The J gene is TRBJ2-2, the V gene TRBV15; no definite D call. What was sequenced was peripheral blood. The receptor was derived from a woman aged 65 to 85 with COVID-19, enrolled during active disease. The CDR3 nucleotides are TGTGCCACCAGCAGAGACCAGGCCACCGGGGAGCTGTTTTTT. Translated: CATSRDQATGELFF.